Here is one T cell receptor (beta chain) with its context. There are a few counts of this clone. This receptor's antigen is unknown. No base-level quality is on record; no much larger clone is a single base apart. TCRbeta CDR3 regions were amplified from genomic DNA using the immunoSEQ Assay, a bias-controlled multiplex PCR. The authors' pipeline ran thus. The number of nucleated cells in each sample was estimated by amplification of reference gene primers within the assay. To quantify the absolute abundance of each unique TCRbeta CDR3 rearrangement, sequence reads were collapsed and filtered. For each sample, productive Simpson clonality was calculated by taking the square root of Simpson's diversity index across productive rearrangements. Held by TCRdb, this immuneACCESS table contains in-frame sequences only and omits some clones. Under half of the omission traces to an unresolved V gene where checked; the cause of the rest is unknown. V, J and clone size derive from that table, while D and trimming were established from the DNA sequence. The sample has a few hundred thousand clones on record, approximately 84% of them singletons. About 4.2% of the sample goes to the ten largest clones.

The record originates from a study of blood T cell repertoires in COVID-19 (TCRdb year 2020). Turning to the overall study: Samples covering the acute and convalescent phases of COVID-19 were provided by collaborators in the United States, Italy and Spain. Samples came from the ongoing ImmuneRACE study (first 160 participants) plus 1,254 subjects from 6 global collaborators. Where available, HLA class I and class II types were obtained from metadata supplied by the sample provider rather than from assay-based typing. A freely available public database, intended as a resource for researchers studying the immune response to SARS-CoV-2, is where the repertoires were released. The sample metadata nearly always contained a de-identified subject ID, COVID-19 status, age in years and sex. The material from the prospective study consisted of cDNA or gDNA derived from T cells, B-cell-depleted T cells, or PBMCs. Deeply sampled blood TCRbeta repertoires from subjects exposed to, actively infected with, or recovered from COVID-19 were included in the dataset. Points the paper makes about the study in general: How much clinical and demographic metadata was included differed by source and by participant, and the metadata was provided uncurated.

The CDR3, from cysteine to phenylalanine, totals 14 residues. The entry retains the CDR3 DNA only, 42 bases that are in frame from base 1. Between the V and J ends, shortened by 5 bases and 5 bases respectively, the junction contains 16 bases. The germline V gene provides CDR1 KGHSH and CDR2 LQKENI. In the prospective study, participants were roughly 18 to 95 years old, resided in 20 to 30 geographic areas of the United States, and were enrolled through a virtual design. In the prospective study, cohorts were assigned on the basis of participant-reported clinical history obtained from a screening survey and a study questionnaire. Recovered participants in ImmuneRACE Cohort 3 were defined as having two consecutive negative NP/OP PCR tests, clearance from a healthcare professional, or resolution of symptoms. In the prospective study, mobile phlebotomists collected whole blood, serum and a nasopharyngeal or oropharyngeal swab from each participant. Over an approximately 2-month period, participants in the prospective study had the option of providing additional blood draws and questionnaires. Before DNA extraction, blood samples from the prospective study were shipped at room temperature or frozen.

Sequenced sample: PBMCs or T cells enriched from blood (not recorded which). The sequence is built from TRBV18 and TRBJ2-7; TRBD1 could be the D gene, as 6 bases match. This receptor was taken from a man aged 30 to 39 who had recovered from COVID-19. The encoded CDR3 is CASSWTVSPDEQYF. The DNA reads TGTGCCAGCTCATGGACAGTCTCGCCGGACGAGCAGTACTTC.